This T cell receptor (beta chain) was profiled in a study of T cell clusters in autoimmune cytopenias. This clonotype registers medium-sized (0.01 to 0.1%) by frequency. Its antigen is currently unknown. TRB rearrangements were amplified by touch-down multiplex PCR with mixed TRB-A/B primers. Using the multiplex PCR reads, TCRdb records one entry per CDR3 protein without DNA. The sample features roughly 5,400 distinct CDR3 sequences, with around 18% in its top ten. Findings and limits, study-wide: The T cell clusters came from computational analysis alone and lack functional validation.

Per germline, CDR1 ENHRY and CDR2 SYGVKD. The CDR3 is made up of 16 amino acids. Some 34,000 genome equivalents of blood DNA were amplified for TRB. These same data were also listed under a study on T cell repertoires in aging, cancer and after chemotherapy.

The source is a human donor in good health. The gene calls are TRBV10-3 and TRBJ2-6. The source material was peripheral blood. CDR3 region: CAISAGPSSGANVLTF.